Given below is one TCR beta chain in context. Its specificity is not known. The data were obtained in a study of identical twins. The donors were all healthy and Caucasian. Germline V gives CDR1 LGHDT, CDR2 YNNKEL (reference sequence). The CDR3 spans 15 residues. Trimming pared 0 bases from V and 2 bases from J, leaving 11 bases between. Using its own MiXCR run on the 5' RACE reads, TCRdb lists one record per CDR3 protein. The sample lists approximately 680,000 distinct CDR3 sequences, 7% to 7.5% occurring once. Study conclusions and caveats: Analyses based on zero insertions could be partly confounded by invariant MAIT and iNKT cells.

The same specimen was also included in a second study, on yellow fever vaccine responses in identical twins.

The sample comprised PBMCs. The clonotype was recovered from a woman aged 18-35 years in good health. V and J are TRBV3-1 and TRBJ2-7, with D maybe TRBD2 (6 bases). DNA of the CDR3: TGTGCCAGCAGCCAAGATGGCGGGGTTACCTACGAGCAGTACTTC. Encoded protein: CASSQDGGVTYEQYF.